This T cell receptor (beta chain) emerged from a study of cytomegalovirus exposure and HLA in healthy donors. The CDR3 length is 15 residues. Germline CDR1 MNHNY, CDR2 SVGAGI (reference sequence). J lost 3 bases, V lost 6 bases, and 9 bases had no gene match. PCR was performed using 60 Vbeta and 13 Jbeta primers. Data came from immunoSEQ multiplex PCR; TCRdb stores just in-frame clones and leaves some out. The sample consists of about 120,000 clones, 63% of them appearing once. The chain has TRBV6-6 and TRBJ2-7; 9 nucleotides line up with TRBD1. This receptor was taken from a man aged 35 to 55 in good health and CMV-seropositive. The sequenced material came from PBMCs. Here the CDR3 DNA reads TGTGCCAGCAGCCCCCCCGGGACAGGGATCTACGAGCAGTACTTC. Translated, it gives CASSPPGTGIYEQYF.